The T cell receptor beta chain under discussion was sequenced for a study of regulatory dendritic cells for organ transplantation. Measured with immunoSEQ multiplex PCR; TCRdb has only the in-frame clones, and not every one. Of fewer than 40,000 clones in the sample, over 80% were seen once. Trimming took 4 bases from V and 4 from J; bases not matched to a gene: 5. The CDR3 is made up of 16 amino acids. Germline CDR1 reads LNHDA; CDR2 reads SQIVND (reference sequence). The sequence was obtained from a human donor in good health. The rearrangement links TRBV19 to TRBJ2-3, with TRBD2 matching over 13 bases. The sample consisted of naive CD8+ T cells from blood. Subset in this sample: CD45RA+ naive T cells. This CDR3 reads CASSKQTSGRPDTQYF. CDR3 nucleotides: TGTGCCAGTAGTAAACAGACTAGCGGGAGGCCAGATACGCAGTATTTT.